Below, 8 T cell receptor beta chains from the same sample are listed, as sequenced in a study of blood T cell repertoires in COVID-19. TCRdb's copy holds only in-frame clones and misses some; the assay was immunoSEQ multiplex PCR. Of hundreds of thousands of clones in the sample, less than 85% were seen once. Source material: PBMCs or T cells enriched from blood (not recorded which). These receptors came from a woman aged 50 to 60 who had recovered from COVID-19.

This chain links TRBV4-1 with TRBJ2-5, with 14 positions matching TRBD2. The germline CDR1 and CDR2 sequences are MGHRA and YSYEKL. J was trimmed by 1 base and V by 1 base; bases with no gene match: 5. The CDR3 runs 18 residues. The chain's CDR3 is CASSQATGLAGAQETQYF. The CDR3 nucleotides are TGCGCCAGCAGCCAAGCGACGGGACTAGCGGGAGCCCAAGAGACCCAGTACTTC.

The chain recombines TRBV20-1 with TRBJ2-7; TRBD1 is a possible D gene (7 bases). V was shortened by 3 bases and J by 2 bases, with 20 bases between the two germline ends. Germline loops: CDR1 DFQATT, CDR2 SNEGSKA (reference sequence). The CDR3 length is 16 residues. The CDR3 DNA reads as TGCAGTGCTAGTATGGTGAGCAGGGGGAGGACCTACGAGCAGTACTTC. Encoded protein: CSASMVSRGRTYEQYF.

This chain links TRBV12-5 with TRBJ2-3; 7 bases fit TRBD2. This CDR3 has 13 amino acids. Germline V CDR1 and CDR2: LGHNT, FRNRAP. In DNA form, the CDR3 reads TGTGTTACCACTAGCGACCGCACAGATACGCAGTATTTT. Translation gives CVTTSDRTDTQYF.

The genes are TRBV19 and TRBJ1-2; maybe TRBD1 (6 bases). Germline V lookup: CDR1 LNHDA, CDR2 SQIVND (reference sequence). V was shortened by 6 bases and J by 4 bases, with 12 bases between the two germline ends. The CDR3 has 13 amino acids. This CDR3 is CASSKTGFYGYTF. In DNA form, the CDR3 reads TGTGCCAGTAGCAAAACAGGGTTCTATGGCTACACCTTC.

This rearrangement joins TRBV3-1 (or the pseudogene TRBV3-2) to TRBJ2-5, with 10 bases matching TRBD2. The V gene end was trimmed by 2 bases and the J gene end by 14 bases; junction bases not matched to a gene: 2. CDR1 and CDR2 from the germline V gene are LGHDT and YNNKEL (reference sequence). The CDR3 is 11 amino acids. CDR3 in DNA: TGTGCCAGCAGCCAAACTAGCGGGGCCTACTTC. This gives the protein CASSQTSGAYF.

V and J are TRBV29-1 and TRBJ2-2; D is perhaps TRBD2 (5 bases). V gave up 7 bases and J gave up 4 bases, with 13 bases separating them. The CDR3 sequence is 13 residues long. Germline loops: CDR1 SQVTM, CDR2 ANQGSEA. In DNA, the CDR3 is TGCAGCGCCATCCATGAGGGCACCGGGGAGCTGTTTTTT. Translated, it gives CSAIHEGTGELFF.

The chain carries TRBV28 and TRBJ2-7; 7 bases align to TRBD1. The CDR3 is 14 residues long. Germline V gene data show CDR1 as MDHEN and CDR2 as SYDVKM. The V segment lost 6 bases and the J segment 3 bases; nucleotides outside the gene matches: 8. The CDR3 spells CASRTTGSLYEQYF. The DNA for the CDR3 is TGTGCCAGCAGAACGACAGGGTCCCTCTACGAGCAGTACTTC.

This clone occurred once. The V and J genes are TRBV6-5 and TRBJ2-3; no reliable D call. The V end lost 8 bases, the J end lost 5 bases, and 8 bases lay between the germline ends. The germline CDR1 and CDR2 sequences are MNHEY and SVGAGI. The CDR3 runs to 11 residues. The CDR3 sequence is CASGVLDTQYF. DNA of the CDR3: TGTGCCAGCGGAGTTCTAGATACGCAGTATTTT.